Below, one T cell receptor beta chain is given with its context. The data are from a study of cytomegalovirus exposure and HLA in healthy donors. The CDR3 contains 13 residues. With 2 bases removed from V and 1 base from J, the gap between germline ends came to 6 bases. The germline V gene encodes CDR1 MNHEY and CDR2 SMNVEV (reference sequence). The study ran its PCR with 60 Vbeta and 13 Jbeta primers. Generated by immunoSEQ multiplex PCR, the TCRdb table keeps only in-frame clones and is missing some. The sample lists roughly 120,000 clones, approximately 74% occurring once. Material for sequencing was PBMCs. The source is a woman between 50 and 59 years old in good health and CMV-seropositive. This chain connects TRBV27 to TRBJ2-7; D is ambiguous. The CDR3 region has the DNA TGTGCCAGCAGTTTAAAGCGATCCTACGAGCAGTACTTC. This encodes CASSLKRSYEQYF.